This T cell receptor beta chain was found in a study of CD4+ T cells in melanoma. Findings of the study overall: CD8+ T cell, macrophage and B cell function reportedly correlated with neoantigen-specific CD4+ T cells. Reportedly, melanoma neoantigen-specific CD4+ T cells showed varied differentiation states.

Assay used: immunoSEQ multiplex PCR; TCRdb lists only in-frame clones, some missing. The sample contains over 130,000 clones, approximately 91% of which appear only once. A remark on this clone: Its specificity is not known.

This TCR was sampled from a human donor with melanoma.

The CDR3 spells CASSSGTDGYTF. The CDR3 coding sequence is TGTGCCAGCAGCTCCGGGACTGACGGCTACACCTTC. The chain links TRBV7-9 to TRBJ1-2; tentative D call: TRBD1 (5 bases). In germline, CDR1 is SEHNR, CDR2 FQNEAQ (reference sequence). Trimming left V 4 bases short and J 8 bases short, with 11 bases between. This CDR3 contains 12 residues.